This T cell receptor beta chain originates from a study of blood T cell repertoires in COVID-19. As for the study in general: T cells, B-cell-depleted T cells, or PBMCs provided the cDNA or gDNA that served as material.

Sequencing was performed with immunoSEQ multiplex PCR; in TCRdb, only in-frame clones are kept and a portion is missing. The data show approximately 52,000 clones, more than 85% seen once. Per germline, CDR1 SGHRS and CDR2 YFSETQ. The CDR3 sequence is 14 residues long. About this clone itself: A read error may produce the germline difference seen at one junction end.

The rearrangement uses TRBV5-1 and TRBJ2-7, with D perhaps assigned TRBD1 or TRBD2 (5 bases each). The TCR originated in a man between 45 and 60 years old with active COVID-19. The sequencing sample was made of peripheral blood. The CDR3 here is CASGLGPGDYEQYF. The CDR3 DNA is TGCGCCAGCGGCTTGGGGCCCGGGGACTACGAGCAGTACTTC.